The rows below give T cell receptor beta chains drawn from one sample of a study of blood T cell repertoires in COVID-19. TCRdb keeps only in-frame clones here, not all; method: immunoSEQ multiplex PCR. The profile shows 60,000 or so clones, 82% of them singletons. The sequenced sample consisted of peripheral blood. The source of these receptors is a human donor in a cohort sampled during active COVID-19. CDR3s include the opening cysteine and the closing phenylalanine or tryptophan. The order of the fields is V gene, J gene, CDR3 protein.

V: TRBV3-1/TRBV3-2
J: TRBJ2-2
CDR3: CASSQGTAFHTGELFF

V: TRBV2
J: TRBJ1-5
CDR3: CASTPLSGNQPQHF

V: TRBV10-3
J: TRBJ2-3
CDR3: CAISEREGTSTDTQYF

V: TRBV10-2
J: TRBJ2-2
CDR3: CASERGTPNTGELFF

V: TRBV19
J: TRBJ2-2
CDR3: CASSIVSSANTGELFF

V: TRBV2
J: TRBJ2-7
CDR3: CASSEVYYEQYF

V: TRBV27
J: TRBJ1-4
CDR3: CASNNRGPSATNEKLFF

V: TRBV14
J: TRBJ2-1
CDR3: CASSPGSAPNNEQFF

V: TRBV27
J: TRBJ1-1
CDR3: CASSFRGTNTEAFF

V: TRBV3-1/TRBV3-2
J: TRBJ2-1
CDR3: CASSQEGTSGGAPLGEQFF

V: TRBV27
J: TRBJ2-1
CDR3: CASSLSGRGGYNEQFF

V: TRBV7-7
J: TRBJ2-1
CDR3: CASSLAPGTGVRNEQFF

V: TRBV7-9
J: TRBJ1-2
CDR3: CASSSRQGVAYGYTF

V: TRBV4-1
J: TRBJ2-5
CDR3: CASSQGPGTGGETQYF

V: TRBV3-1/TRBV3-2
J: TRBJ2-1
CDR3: CASSHTGRKYNEQFF

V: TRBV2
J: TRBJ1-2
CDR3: CASRGQGRGYTF

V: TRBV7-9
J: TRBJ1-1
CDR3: CASSSQTGGKSEAFF

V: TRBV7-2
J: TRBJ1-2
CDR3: CASSPGQNNYGYTF

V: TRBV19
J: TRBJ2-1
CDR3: CASSRLGGGARNEQFF

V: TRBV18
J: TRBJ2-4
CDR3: CASSPLAGKNIQYF

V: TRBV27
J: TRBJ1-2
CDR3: CASSPTGAYGYTF

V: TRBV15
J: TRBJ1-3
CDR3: CATSRVATGTGNTIYF

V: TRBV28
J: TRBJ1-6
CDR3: CASSLWSGVDSPLHF

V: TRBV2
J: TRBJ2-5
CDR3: CASSAGHMQETQYF

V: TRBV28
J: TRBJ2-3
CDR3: CASSPDRGSDTQYF

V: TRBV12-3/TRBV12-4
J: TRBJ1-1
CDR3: CASSPGPRGEAFF

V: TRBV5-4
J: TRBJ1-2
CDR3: CASSLAGRGYTF

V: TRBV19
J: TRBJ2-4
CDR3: CASSIQGAKNIQYF

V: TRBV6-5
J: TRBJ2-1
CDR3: CASALAGWSEQFF

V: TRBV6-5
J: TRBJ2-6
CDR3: CASRPEKSGANVLTF

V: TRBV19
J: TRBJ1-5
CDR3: CASIGGTGGNQPQHF

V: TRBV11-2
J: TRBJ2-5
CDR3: CASSSPWGGGAQETQYF